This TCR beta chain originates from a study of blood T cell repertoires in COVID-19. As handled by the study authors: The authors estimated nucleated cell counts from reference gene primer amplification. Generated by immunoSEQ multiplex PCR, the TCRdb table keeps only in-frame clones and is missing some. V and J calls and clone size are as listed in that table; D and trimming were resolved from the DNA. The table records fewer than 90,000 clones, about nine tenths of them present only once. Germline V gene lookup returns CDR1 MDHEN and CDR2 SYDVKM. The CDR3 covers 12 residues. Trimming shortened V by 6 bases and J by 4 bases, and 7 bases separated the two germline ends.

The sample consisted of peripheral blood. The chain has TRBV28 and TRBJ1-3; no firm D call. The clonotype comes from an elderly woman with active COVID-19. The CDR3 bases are TGTGCCAGCAGACTCTTCGGAAACACCATATATTTT. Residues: CASRLFGNTIYF. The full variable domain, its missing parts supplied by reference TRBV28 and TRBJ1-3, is DVKVTQSSRYLVKRTGEKVFLECVQDMDHENMFWYRQDPGLGLRLIYFSYDVKMKEKGDIPEGYSVSREKKERFSLILESASTNQTSMYLCASRLFGNTIYFGEGSWLTVV.